These 15 T cell receptor beta chains came from one sample sequenced in a study of blood T cell repertoires in COVID-19. TCRdb keeps only in-frame clones here, not all; method: immunoSEQ multiplex PCR. This sample yields 150,000 to 200,000 clones, of which about four fifths are seen a single time; approximately 10% belongs to the top ten. Input material: peripheral blood. All receptors derive from a man aged 55 to 70 with active or convalescent COVID-19.

J is TRBJ1-2 and V is TRBV6-5; D might be TRBD1 (6 bases). Germline CDR1 MNHEY, CDR2 SVGAGI. The CDR3 has 16 residues. Deletions cut 2 bases from V and 1 base from J, with 14 bases between. The CDR3 region is CASSYLRTENNYGYTF. CDR3 DNA sequence: TGTGCCAGCAGTTACCTAAGGACAGAGAATAACTATGGCTACACCTTC.

As DNA, the CDR3 is TGTGCCAGCAGTTCGACAGTCTCCTACGAGCAGTACTTC. Residues: CASSSTVSYEQYF. The chain couples TRBV5-6 to TRBJ2-7, with D maybe TRBD1 (5 bases). Germline V gives CDR1 SGHDT, CDR2 YYEEEE. The CDR3 runs 13 residues. V lost 5 bases and J lost 0, with 9 bases in between. The whole variable domain, remainder taken from reference TRBV5-6 and TRBJ2-7, is DAGVTQSPTHLIKTRGQQVTLRCSPKSGHDTVSWYQQALGQGPQFIFQYYEEEERQRGNFPDRFSGHQFPNYSSELNVNALLLGDSALYLCASSSTVSYEQYFGPGTRLTVT.

This chain links TRBV5-4 with TRBJ2-5, with 7 nucleotides matching TRBD1. Germline loops: CDR1 SGHNT, CDR2 YYREEE (reference sequence). V lost 0 bases to trimming and J lost 2 bases; unmatched junction nucleotides: 7. The CDR3 has 16 amino acids. CDR3 nucleotide sequence: TGTGCCAGCAGCTTGGGCAGGGGGAGAGGTCAAGAGACCCAGTACTTC. Translating gives CASSLGRGRGQETQYF. Together with reference TRBV5-4 and TRBJ2-5, the CDR3 gives the full variable domain: ETGVTQSPTHLIKTRGQQVTLRCSSQSGHNTVSWYQQALGQGPQFIFQYYREEENGRGNFPPRFSGLQFPNYSSELNVNALELDDSALYLCASSLGRGRGQETQYFGPGTRLLVL.

The rearrangement joins TRBV19 to TRBJ1-5; D might be TRBD1 (5 bases). Germline lookup yields CDR1 LNHDA and CDR2 SQIVND (reference sequence). Deletions cut 0 bases from V and 3 bases from J, with 12 bases between. This CDR3 spans 16 amino acids. In DNA, the CDR3 is TGTGCCAGTAGTATAGAAAGGACAACAGCCAATCAGCCCCAGCATTTT. Its protein is CASSIERTTANQPQHF.

The chain carries TRBV6-5 and TRBJ1-2; D might be TRBD1 (6 bases). The length of the CDR3 is 13 residues. Deletions cut 4 bases from V and 4 bases from J, with 10 bases between. The germline V gene has CDR1 MNHEY and CDR2 SVGAGI. DNA for the CDR3: TGTGCCAGCAGTTTCGGACAGCTCTATGGCTACACCTTC. Encoded protein: CASSFGQLYGYTF.

This chain joins TRBV7-2 and TRBJ2-5; 7 bases match TRBD2. The CDR3 runs to 15 residues. The trim removed 2 bases at V and 3 bases at J, leaving 6 bases unmatched. The germline V gene encodes CDR1 SGHTA and CDR2 FQGNSA. CDR3 sequence: CASSLNYLAEETQYF. CDR3 nucleotide sequence: TGTGCCAGCAGCTTAAATTATCTAGCGGAAGAGACCCAGTACTTC.

The J gene is TRBJ2-3, the V gene TRBV6-4, with TRBD2 identical over 9 bases. Unmatched junction bases numbered 2, after V lost 3 bases and J lost 1 base. In germline, CDR1 is MRHNA, CDR2 SNTAGT. The CDR3 is 15 residues long. The CDR3, as DNA: TGTGCCAGCAGTGAAGAGCGGGGGGGCACAGATACGCAGTATTTT. This sequence encodes CASSEERGGTDTQYF.

In its sample, this clone was seen a few times. The chain recombines TRBV4-1 with TRBJ2-7; 7 bases agree with TRBD1. The V gene end was trimmed by 3 bases and the J gene end by 6 bases; junction bases not matched to a gene: 11. The CDR3 length is 15 residues. Germline CDR1 reads MGHRA; CDR2 reads YSYEKL. CDR3 bases: TGCGCCAGCAGCCAGCAACCGGGACAGAATCGCGAGCAGTACTTC. As protein: CASSQQPGQNREQYF.

The chain is built from TRBV11-2 and TRBJ2-2, with a weak D call TRBD2 (6 bases). Germline CDR1 and CDR2: SGHAT and FQNNGV. This CDR3 is 13 amino acids long. The V end lost 7 bases, the J end lost 7 bases, and 13 bases lay between the germline ends. CDR3 coding DNA: TGTGCCAGCATTAGGGACTTTGGCGGGGAGCTGTTTTTT. Protein: CASIRDFGGELFF.

This chain joins TRBV7-2 and TRBJ1-4; D unresolved. Germline V gene sequence: CDR1 SGHTA, CDR2 FQGNSA. The CDR3 spans 15 residues. Trimming cost V 4 bases and J 2 bases, with 11 bases left between them. For the CDR3, the DNA is TGTGCCAGCAGCTCTAAAACAGTGACTAATGAAAAACTGTTTTTT. It is translated as CASSSKTVTNEKLFF.

The rearrangement links TRBV5-6 to TRBJ2-5, with 10 bases aligning to TRBD2. The CDR3 is made up of 14 amino acids. V gave up 2 bases and J gave up 5 bases; unmatched junction bases: 3. The germline gives CDR1 SGHDT, CDR2 YYEEEE. In DNA form, the CDR3 reads TGTGCCAGCAGCTTCCTAGCGGGGGAGGAGACCCAGTACTTC. This encodes CASSFLAGEETQYF.

The CDR3 region is CASSLGTGDFYEQYF. In DNA, the CDR3 is TGTGCCAGCAGCTTAGGGACAGGGGACTTCTACGAGCAGTACTTC. This rearrangement joins TRBV7-2 to TRBJ2-7; 9 nucleotides align to TRBD1. The germline CDR1 and CDR2 sequences are SGHTA and FQGNSA. The J segment lost 3 bases and the V segment lost 1 base, leaving 4 bases of the junction unmatched. The CDR3 runs 15 residues.

The table lists this clone with a few counts. The chain is built from TRBV5-1 and TRBJ1-1, with TRBD1 identical over 8 bases. The CDR3 runs to 14 residues. Germline trimming cut 4 bases from V and 8 bases from J; bases unmatched to any gene: 10. Germline assignment: CDR1 SGHRS and CDR2 YFSETQ. The CDR3 here is CASSPWTGRIEAFF. CDR3 nucleotide sequence: TGCGCCAGCAGCCCTTGGACAGGGAGAATCGAAGCTTTCTTT.

This chain joins TRBV3-1 (or the pseudogene TRBV3-2) and TRBJ2-1; 8 nucleotides align to TRBD2. Trimming removed 4 bases from V and 0 bases from J; junction bases left unmatched: 8. This CDR3 is built from 17 residues. The V gene's germline CDR1 is LGHDT and CDR2 YNNKEL (reference sequence). CDR3 nucleotide sequence: TGTGCCAGCAGCCCCCGAACCCTAGCGGGCTCCTACAATGAGCAGTTCTTC. Amino acid sequence: CASSPRTLAGSYNEQFF.

The J gene is TRBJ2-1, the V gene TRBV19; 7 bases are shared with TRBD1. This CDR3 has 14 amino acids. Trimming cost V 7 bases and J 7 bases; bases outside gene matches: 10. Germline V gene sequence: CDR1 LNHDA, CDR2 SQIVND (reference sequence). CDR3 amino acids: CASKLAGTENEQFF. Here the CDR3 DNA reads TGTGCCAGTAAGCTAGCCGGGACAGAAAATGAGCAGTTCTTC.